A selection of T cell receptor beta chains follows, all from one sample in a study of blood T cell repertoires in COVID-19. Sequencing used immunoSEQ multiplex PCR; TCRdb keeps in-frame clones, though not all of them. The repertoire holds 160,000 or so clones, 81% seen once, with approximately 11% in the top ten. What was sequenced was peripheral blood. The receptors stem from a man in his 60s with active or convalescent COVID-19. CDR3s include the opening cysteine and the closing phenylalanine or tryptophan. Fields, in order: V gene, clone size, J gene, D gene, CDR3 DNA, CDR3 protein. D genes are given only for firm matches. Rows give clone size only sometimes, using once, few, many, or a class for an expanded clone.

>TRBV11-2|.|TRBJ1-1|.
TGTGCCAGCAGCGATTACAGGAGAGCTTTCTTT
CASSDYRRAFF
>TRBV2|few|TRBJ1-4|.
TGTGCCAGCAAAGAGCAGGGGCGAACTAATGAAAAACTGTTTTTT
CASKEQGRTNEKLFF
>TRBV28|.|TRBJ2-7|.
TGTGCCAGCAGCCCGCCCGGGTCGGGCTACGAGCAGTACTTC
CASSPPGSGYEQYF
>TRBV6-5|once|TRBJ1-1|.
TGTGCCAGCAGTTACTCGTTACAGTTTAACACTGAAGCTTTCTTT
CASSYSLQFNTEAFF
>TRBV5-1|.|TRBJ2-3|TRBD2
TGCGCCAGCAGCGGGTCAGCGGGAGTGGCAGATACGCAGTATTTT
CASSGSAGVADTQYF
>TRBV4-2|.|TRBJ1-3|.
TGTGCCAGCAGCCAAGGGCGCTACAGGGAAGGGGACACCATATATTTT
CASSQGRYREGDTIYF
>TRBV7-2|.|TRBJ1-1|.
TGTGCCAGCAGTGGCCTAGGGGCGACTGAAGCTTTCTTT
CASSGLGATEAFF
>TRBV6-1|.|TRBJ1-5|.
TGTGCCAGCAGTGAAACCGGAAGGGGCGTTAGCAATCAGCCCCAGCATTTT
CASSETGRGVSNQPQHF
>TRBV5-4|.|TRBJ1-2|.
TGTGCCAGCAGCCTTGGAAGGCAGGGAAAGGGCTACACCTTC
CASSLGRQGKGYTF
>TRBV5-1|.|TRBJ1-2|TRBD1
TGCGCCAGCAGCTCGGGACAGGAGGGCTATGGCTACACCTTC
CASSSGQEGYGYTF
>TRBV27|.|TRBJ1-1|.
TGTGCCAGCAGTGGGACACTGAACACTGAAGCTTTCTTT
CASSGTLNTEAFF
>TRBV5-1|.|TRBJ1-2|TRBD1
TGCGCCAGCAGCGAAACAGGGGGTACAGGCTACACCTTC
CASSETGGTGYTF
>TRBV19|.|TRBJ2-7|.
TGTGCCAGTAGTCCGGCAGGATCCGAGCAGTACTTC
CASSPAGSEQYF
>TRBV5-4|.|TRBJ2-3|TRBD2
TGTGCCATCGCTAGCGGGGGCACAGATACGCAGTATTTT
CAIASGGTDTQYF
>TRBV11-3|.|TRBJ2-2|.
TGTGCCAGCAGCTTGGGCCTAGGGGCGTCCGGGGAGCTGTTTTTT
CASSLGLGASGELFF
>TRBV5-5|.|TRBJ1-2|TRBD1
TGTGCCAGCAGCTTGACCCGGGACAGGGGCGGCTATGGCTACACCTTC
CASSLTRDRGGYGYTF
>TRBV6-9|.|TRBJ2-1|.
TGTGCCAGCAGTTTCGGGAGTTCCTACAATGAGCAGTTCTTC
CASSFGSSYNEQFF
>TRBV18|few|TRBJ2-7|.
TGTGCCAGCTCCTTCGATGCAGACAGTTACTCCTACGAGCAGTACTTC
CASSFDADSYSYEQYF
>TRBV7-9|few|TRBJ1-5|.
TGTGCCAGCAGCTTAGCCACGGGTACTAGCAATCAGCCCCAGCATTTT
CASSLATGTSNQPQHF
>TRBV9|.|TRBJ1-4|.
TGTGCCAGCAGCGTCAACGGGGATATTAATGAAAAACTGTTTTTT
CASSVNGDINEKLFF
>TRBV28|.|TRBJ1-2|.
TGTGCCAGCAGTCGGGGGGGGCAGACCGGCTATGGCTACACCTTC
CASSRGGQTGYGYTF
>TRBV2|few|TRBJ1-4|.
TGTGCCAGCACAGGTCAGGCCCTTAATGAAAAACTGTTTTTT
CASTGQALNEKLFF
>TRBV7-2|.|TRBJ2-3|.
TGTGCCAGCAGCCAAACAGGGTTTGGAGATACGCAGTATTTT
CASSQTGFGDTQYF
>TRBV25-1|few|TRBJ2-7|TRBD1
TGTGCCAGCAGACAGGGGGCGTACGAGCAGTACTTC
CASRQGAYEQYF
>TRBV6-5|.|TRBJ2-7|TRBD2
TGTGCCAGCTCGCTAGCGGGAGACGAGCAGTACTTC
CASSLAGDEQYF
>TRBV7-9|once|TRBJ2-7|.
TGTGCCAGCAGCTCAACGACTCGGAGCCCTACCTACGAGCAGTACTTC
CASSSTTRSPTYEQYF
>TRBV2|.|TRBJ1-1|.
TGTGCCAGCACCGCGACAGGGAACACTGAAGCTTTCTTT
CASTATGNTEAFF
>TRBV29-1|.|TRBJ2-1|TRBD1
TGCAGCGCACCTAATTCCGGGACAGGGGTCTACAATGAGCAGTTCTTC
CSAPNSGTGVYNEQFF
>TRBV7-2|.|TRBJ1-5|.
TGTGCCAGCAGCTTCGGGGATCAGCCCCAGCATTTT
CASSFGDQPQHF
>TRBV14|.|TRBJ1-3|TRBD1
TGTGCCAGCAGCCATGATACGACAGGGAGCGGAAACACCATATATTTT
CASSHDTTGSGNTIYF
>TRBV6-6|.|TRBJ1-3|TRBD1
TGTGCCAGCAGGGGGACAGGGACAGCCTCTGGAAACACCATATATTTT
CASRGTGTASGNTIYF
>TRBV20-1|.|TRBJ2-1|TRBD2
TGCAGTGCTAGTCTGGCGGGAGGGGGGTCATACAATGAGCAGTTCTTC
CSASLAGGGSYNEQFF
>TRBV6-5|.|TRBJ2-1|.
TGTGCCAGCAGACGACGGGGAATCGATGAGCAGTTCTTC
CASRRRGIDEQFF
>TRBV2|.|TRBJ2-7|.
TGTGTCAACCGGGACACCGACGCCTACGAGCAGTACTTC
CVNRDTDAYEQYF
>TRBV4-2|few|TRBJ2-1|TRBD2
TGTGCCAGCAGCCCCATCTCACTAGCGGGAGTAAATGAGCAGTTCTTC
CASSPISLAGVNEQFF
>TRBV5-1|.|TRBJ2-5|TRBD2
TGCGCCAGCAGCTTGGCCTCGACGGGAGGAGAGACCCAGTACTTC
CASSLASTGGETQYF
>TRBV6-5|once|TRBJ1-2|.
TGTGCCAGCAGTCCCAGGGGCGCAGCCACGGATGGCTACACCTTC
CASSPRGAATDGYTF
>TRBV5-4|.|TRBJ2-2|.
TGTGCCAGCAGCTTGCCTAGGAACACCGGGGAGCTGTTTTTT
CASSLPRNTGELFF
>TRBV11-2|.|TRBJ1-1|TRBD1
TGTGCCAGCAGCTCACTCCGGGACAGCGGCACTGAAGCTTTCTTT
CASSSLRDSGTEAFF
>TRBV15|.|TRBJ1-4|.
TGTGCCACCAGCAGAGACCAGGGTAATGAAAAACTGTTTTTT
CATSRDQGNEKLFF
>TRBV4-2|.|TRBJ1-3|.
TGTGCCAGCAGCCAGGACAGATCGAGGGCTGGAAACACCATATATTTT
CASSQDRSRAGNTIYF
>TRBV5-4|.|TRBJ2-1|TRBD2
TGTGCCAGCAGCTTAATTACGGGAGGGAAATACAATGAGCAGTTCTTC
CASSLITGGKYNEQFF
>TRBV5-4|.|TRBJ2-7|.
TGTGCCAGCAGGGGGAGTCTAAAGAACGAGCAGTACTTC
CASRGSLKNEQYF
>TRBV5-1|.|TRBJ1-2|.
TGCGCCAGCAGCTTGGAAGGGGAACATGGCTACACCTTC
CASSLEGEHGYTF
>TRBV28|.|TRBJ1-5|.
TGTGCCAGCAGTTTGGGCCAGGGGAATCAGCCCCAGCATTTT
CASSLGQGNQPQHF
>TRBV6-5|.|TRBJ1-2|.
TGTGCCAGCAGTTCAGGGTATGGCTACACCTTC
CASSSGYGYTF
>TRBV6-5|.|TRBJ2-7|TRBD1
TGTGCCAGCAGTCCCGACAGGGGGAGGAGCTACGAGCAGTACTTC
CASSPDRGRSYEQYF
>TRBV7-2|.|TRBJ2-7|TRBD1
TGTGCCAGCAGTTCGTCAGGGGGCTACGAGCAGTACTTC
CASSSSGGYEQYF
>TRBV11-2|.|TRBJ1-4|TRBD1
TGTGCCAGCAGCTTAGGGGGACAGGGGGCGTGGGAACTGTTTTTT
CASSLGGQGAWELFF
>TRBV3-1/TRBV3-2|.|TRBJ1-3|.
TGTGCCAGCAGCCCGAGTACTGGAAACACCATATATTTT
CASSPSTGNTIYF
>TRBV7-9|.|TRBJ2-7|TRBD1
TGTGCCAGCAGCTGGGCGGACAGGGTGATAGACGAGCAGTACTTC
CASSWADRVIDEQYF
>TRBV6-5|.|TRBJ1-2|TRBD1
TGTGCCAGCAGTTACCTGGGACAGGGCTATGGCTACACCTTC
CASSYLGQGYGYTF
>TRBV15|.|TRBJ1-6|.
TGTGCCACCAGCAGAGATGGGGGGGTGGGCTCACCCCTCCACTTT
CATSRDGGVGSPLHF
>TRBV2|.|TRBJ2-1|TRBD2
TGTGCCAGCAAGCAACTAGCGGGGGCCTTTGATGAGCAGTTCTTC
CASKQLAGAFDEQFF
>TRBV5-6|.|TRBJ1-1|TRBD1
TGTGCCAGCAGCTTGGTTCGGGACAGATCTGAAGCTTTCTTT
CASSLVRDRSEAFF